This TCR beta chain emerged from a study of blood T cells in healthy people across ages. Many counts were recorded for this clonotype. What it binds is unknown. The V segment lost 3 bases and the J segment 3 bases; nucleotides outside the gene matches: 4. The germline CDR1 and CDR2 sequences are SGDLS and YYNGEE. This CDR3 region has 15 residues. A second about 6 to 11 cycle PCR used barcoded and J-beta primers. Every cDNA was tagged by a template-switch adaptor with 12 random nucleotides. MiXCR was run by TCRdb on the 5' RACE reads, yielding one entry per CDR3 protein. Among approximately 960,000 distinct CDR3 sequences listed, just under 30% were seen once. Findings and limits, study-wide: Comparison with aged donors showed that long-lived donors had more naive CD4+ cells and higher diversity. Across the age range, TCR beta diversity per million T cells fell in a roughly linear way.

The data were also submitted as part of a second study, on T cells of mothers and their children. That paper notes: Related mother-child pairs showed slightly, non-significantly higher overlap than unrelated pairs.

The chain has TRBV9 and TRBJ2-1, with 9 bases fitting TRBD1. The receptor comes from a woman in her 40s in good health. The source material was blood. CDR3 nucleotide sequence: TGTGCCAGCAGCGAGGGGGGACAGGGCTACAATGAGCAGTTCTTC. Amino acids: CASSEGGQGYNEQFF.